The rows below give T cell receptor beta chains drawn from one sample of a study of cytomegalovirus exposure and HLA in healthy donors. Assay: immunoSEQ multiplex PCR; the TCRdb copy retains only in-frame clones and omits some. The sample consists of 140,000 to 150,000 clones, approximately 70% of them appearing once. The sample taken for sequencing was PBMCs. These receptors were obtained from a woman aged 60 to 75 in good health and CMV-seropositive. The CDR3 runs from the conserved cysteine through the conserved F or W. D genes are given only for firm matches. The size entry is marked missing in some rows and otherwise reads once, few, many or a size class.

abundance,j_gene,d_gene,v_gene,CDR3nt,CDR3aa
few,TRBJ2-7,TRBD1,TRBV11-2,TGTGCCAGCAGCCGGACAGGGATCTACGAGCAGTACTTC,CASSRTGIYEQYF
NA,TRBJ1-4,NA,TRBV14,TGTGCCAGCAGCCAAGCGGGGGGAGCTAATGAAAAACTGTTTTTT,CASSQAGGANEKLFF
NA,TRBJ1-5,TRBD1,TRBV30,TGTGCCTGGAGTGTACAGGGGACAGCCCAGCATTTT,CAWSVQGTAQHF
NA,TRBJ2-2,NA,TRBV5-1,TGCGCCAGCAGCTCTGAGGGGAACACCGGGGAGCTGTTTTTT,CASSSEGNTGELFF
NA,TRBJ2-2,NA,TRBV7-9,TGTGCCAGCAGCTTAGCAAGCTACTGGGAGCTGTTTTTT,CASSLASYWELFF
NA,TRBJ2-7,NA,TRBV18,TGTGCCAGCTCACCACAGGAGGGAACCTACGAGCAGTACTTC,CASSPQEGTYEQYF
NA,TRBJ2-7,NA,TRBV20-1,TGCAGTGCTCCCCTTCCCTACGAGCAGTACTTC,CSAPLPYEQYF
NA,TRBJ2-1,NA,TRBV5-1,TGCGCCAGCAGCTTGACGGCGGAATCCTACAATGAGCAGTTCTTC,CASSLTAESYNEQFF
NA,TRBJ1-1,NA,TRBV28,TGTGCCAGCAGTTTACAACAGAACACTGAAGCTTTCTTT,CASSLQQNTEAFF
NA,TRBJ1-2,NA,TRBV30,TGTGCCTGGAGTGTACCTCCTGGGAGGGGAACCTATGGCTACACCTTC,CAWSVPPGRGTYGYTF
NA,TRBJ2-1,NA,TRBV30,TGTGCCTGGAGCATCCTAGGTGCTGGTAATGAGCAGTTCTTC,CAWSILGAGNEQFF
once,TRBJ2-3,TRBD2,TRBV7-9,TGTGCCAGCAGCTGGGGAGGGCCCAGCACAGATACGCAGTATTTT,CASSWGGPSTDTQYF
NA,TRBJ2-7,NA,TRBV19,TGTGCCAGTAGTAACAGATTCCACGAGCAGTACTTC,CASSNRFHEQYF
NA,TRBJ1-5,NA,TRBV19,TGTGCCAGTAGTAAGTCCAGGTCTAACAATCAGCCCCAGCATTTT,CASSKSRSNNQPQHF
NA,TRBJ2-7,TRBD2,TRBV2,TGTGCCAGCAGTTGGACTAGCGGGACCTACGAGCAGTACTTC,CASSWTSGTYEQYF
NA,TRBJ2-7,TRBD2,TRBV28,TGTGCCAGCACCGTTATTTCGGTAGCGGGAGGGAACGAGCAGTACTTC,CASTVISVAGGNEQYF
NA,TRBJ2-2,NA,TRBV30,TGTGCCTGGAGTCGGGGTTACTCCGGGGAGCTGTTTTTT,CAWSRGYSGELFF
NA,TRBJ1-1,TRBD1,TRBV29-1,TGCAGCGTTGAAAAGTGGACAGGGGGGGAAACTGAAGCTTTCTTT,CSVEKWTGGETEAFF
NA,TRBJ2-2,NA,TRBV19,TGTGCCAGTAGCCCCTCTCCCGGGGAGCTGTTTTTT,CASSPSPGELFF
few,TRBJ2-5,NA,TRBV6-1,TGTGCAGCCCAAGGGGTCAGGCTCTACCAAGAGACCCAGTACTTC,CAAQGVRLYQETQYF
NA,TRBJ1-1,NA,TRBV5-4,TGTGCCAGCAGCTCTAATAGGGGCCCTGAAGCTTTCTTT,CASSSNRGPEAFF
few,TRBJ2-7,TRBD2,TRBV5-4,TGTGCCAGCAGCCCCACTAGCGGGAGCTCCCACGAGCAGTACTTC,CASSPTSGSSHEQYF
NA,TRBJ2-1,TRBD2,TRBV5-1,TGCGCCAGCAGCTTGGAACCAGCGGGAGGGCCTTATAACAATGAGCAGTTCTTC,CASSLEPAGGPYNNEQFF
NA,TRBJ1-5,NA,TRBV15,TGTGCCACCAGCAGACTGGGCGACATTCTAAGTGTCTATCAGCCCCAGCATTTT,CATSRLGDILSVYQPQHF
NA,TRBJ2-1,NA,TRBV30,TGTGCCTGGAGTCGAGCGGGCTCCTACAATGAGCAGTTCTTC,CAWSRAGSYNEQFF
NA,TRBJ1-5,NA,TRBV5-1,TGCGCCAGCAGCTTGGGGGGGGAGGGTCAGCCCCAGCATTTT,CASSLGGEGQPQHF
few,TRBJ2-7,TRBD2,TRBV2,TGTGCCAGCAGACTAGCGGCTTCCTACGAGCAGTACTTC,CASRLAASYEQYF
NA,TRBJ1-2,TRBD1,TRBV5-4,TGTGCCAGCACCCAGGACAGGGAGGCCTATGGCTACACCTTC,CASTQDREAYGYTF
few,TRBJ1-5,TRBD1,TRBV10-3,TGTGCCATCAGCACAGGGGATGGCACTCAGCCCCAGCATTTT,CAISTGDGTQPQHF
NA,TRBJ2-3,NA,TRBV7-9,TGTGCCAGCAGCCAGTCAGATACGCAGTATTTT,CASSQSDTQYF
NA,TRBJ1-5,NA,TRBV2,TGTGCCAGCAGGGGGGGGGCGAGACAGCCCCAGCATTTT,CASRGGARQPQHF
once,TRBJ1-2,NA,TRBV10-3,TGTGCCATCAGTGAGGCCCGCAGTTCATATGGCTACACCTTC,CAISEARSSYGYTF
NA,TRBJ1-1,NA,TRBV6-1,TGTGCCAGCAGTGATAGTGCATGGAGGGACACTGAAGCTTTCTTT,CASSDSAWRDTEAFF
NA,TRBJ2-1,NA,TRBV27,TGTGCCAGCAGTTTATCGGGAGCCTACAATGAGCAGTTCTTC,CASSLSGAYNEQFF
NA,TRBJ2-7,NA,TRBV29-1,TGCAGCGTTGCCAGGAGGCAATCCTACGAGCAGTACTTC,CSVARRQSYEQYF
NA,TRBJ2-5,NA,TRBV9,TGTGCCAGCAGCCCTCGGATAAGCGGAAAAAATGGGGAGACCCAGTACTTC,CASSPRISGKNGETQYF
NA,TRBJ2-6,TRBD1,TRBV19,TGTGCCAGTAGCCTAGGGGGCAGGGTGCACTCTGGGGCCAACGTCCTGACTTTC,CASSLGGRVHSGANVLTF
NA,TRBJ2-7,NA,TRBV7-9,TGTGCCAGCAGCTCGAGGCGCTACGAGCAGTACTTC,CASSSRRYEQYF
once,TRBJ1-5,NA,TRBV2,TGTGCCTCAGGGAGGGGCAGCAATCAGCCCCAGCATTTT,CASGRGSNQPQHF
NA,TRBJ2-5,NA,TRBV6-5,TGTGCCAGCAGTGAGATGCGACAAGAGACCCAGTACTTC,CASSEMRQETQYF
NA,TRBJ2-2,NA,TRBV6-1,TGTGCCAGCAGTGGGGCGGGACGGAGCACCGGGGAGCTGTTTTTT,CASSGAGRSTGELFF
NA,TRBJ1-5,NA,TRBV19,TGTGCCAGTAGTATAGAGGGGAGCCAGCCCCAGCATTTT,CASSIEGSQPQHF
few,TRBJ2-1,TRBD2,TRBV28,TGTGCCAGCAGTTTTAATCTGGCGGGAGGTGCGTCCTACAATGAGCAGTTCTTC,CASSFNLAGGASYNEQFF
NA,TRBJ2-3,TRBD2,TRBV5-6,TGTGCCAGCATAGCGGGAGGTGCGTACGATACGCAGTATTTT,CASIAGGAYDTQYF
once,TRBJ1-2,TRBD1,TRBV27,TGTGCCAGCAGTCCCTCGACAGGGGGCTCTAACTATGGCTACACCTTC,CASSPSTGGSNYGYTF
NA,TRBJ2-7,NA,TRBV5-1,TGCGCCAGCAGCTTGAACGGACTCGGGGATATATCCGAGCAGTACTTC,CASSLNGLGDISEQYF
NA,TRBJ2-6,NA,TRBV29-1,TGCAGTGTAGACTCTGGGGCCAACGTCCTGACTTTC,CSVDSGANVLTF
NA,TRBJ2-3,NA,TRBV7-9,TGTGCCAGCAGCTTAGGAGAGGGGGGCACAGATACGCAGTATTTT,CASSLGEGGTDTQYF
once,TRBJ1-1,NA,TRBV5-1,TGCGCCAGCAGCCCGGACTCGCGGGCTGAAGCTTTCTTT,CASSPDSRAEAFF
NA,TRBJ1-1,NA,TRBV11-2,TGTGCCAGCAGCTTAGCCCTACAGGGCTTAGGGACTGAAGCTTTCTTT,CASSLALQGLGTEAFF
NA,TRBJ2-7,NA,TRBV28,TGTGCCAGCAGCCCCGGCGGTTTCTTGGAGCAGTACTTC,CASSPGGFLEQYF
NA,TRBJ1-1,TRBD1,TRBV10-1,TGCGCCAGCAGAGGGGGCCTGAACACTGAAGCTTTCTTT,CASRGGLNTEAFF
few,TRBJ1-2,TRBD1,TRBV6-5,TGTGCCAGCAGTTACTCGCAGGGGGAGTATGGCTACACCTTC,CASSYSQGEYGYTF
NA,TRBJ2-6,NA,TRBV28,TGTGCCAGCAGTTTAGAGGGGGCTGGGGCCAACGTCCTGACTTTC,CASSLEGAGANVLTF
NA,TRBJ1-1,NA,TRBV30,TGTGCCTGGAGTGGCCAGGGCCGAGTGAACACTGAAGCTTTCTTT,CAWSGQGRVNTEAFF
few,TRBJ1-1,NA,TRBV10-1,TGCGCCAGCAGTGAGTCAGGCGGCGGGACTGAAGCTTTCTTT,CASSESGGGTEAFF
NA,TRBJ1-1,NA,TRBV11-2,TGTGCCAGCAGCTTAGGAGGGGGGGCGGCCACTGAAGCTTTCTTT,CASSLGGGAATEAFF
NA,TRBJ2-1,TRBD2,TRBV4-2,TGTGCCAGCAGCCAAGATCCGAGCGGGAGTTCGGGTGAGCAGTTCTTC,CASSQDPSGSSGEQFF
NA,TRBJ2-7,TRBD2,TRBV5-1,TGCGCCAGCAGCTTGTTTAGCGGGACGATAGAGCAGTACTTC,CASSLFSGTIEQYF
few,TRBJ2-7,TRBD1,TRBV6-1,TGTGCCAGCAGCGGGACAGGGTCGGTTTACGAGCAGTACTTC,CASSGTGSVYEQYF